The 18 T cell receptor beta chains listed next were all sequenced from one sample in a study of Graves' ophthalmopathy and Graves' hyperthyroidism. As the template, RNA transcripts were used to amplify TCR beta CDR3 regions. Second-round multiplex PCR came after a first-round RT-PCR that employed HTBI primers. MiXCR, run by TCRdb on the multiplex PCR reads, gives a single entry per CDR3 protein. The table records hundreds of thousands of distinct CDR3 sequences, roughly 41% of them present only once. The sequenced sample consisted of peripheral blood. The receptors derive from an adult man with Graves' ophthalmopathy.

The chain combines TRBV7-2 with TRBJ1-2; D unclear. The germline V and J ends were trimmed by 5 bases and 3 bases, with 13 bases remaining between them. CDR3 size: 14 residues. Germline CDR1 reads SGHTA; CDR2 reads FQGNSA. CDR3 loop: CASSVSDAYYGYTF. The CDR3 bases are TGTGCCAGCAGCGTTAGCGACGCGTACTATGGCTACACCTTC.

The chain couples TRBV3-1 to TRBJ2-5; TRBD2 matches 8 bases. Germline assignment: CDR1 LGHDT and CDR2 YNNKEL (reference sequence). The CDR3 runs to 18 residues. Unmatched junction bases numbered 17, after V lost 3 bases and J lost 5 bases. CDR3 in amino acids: CASSHEVAGRRSKETQYF. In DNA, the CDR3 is TGTGCCAGCAGCCATGAGGTAGCGGGGCGGAGGTCCAAGGAGACCCAGTACTTC.

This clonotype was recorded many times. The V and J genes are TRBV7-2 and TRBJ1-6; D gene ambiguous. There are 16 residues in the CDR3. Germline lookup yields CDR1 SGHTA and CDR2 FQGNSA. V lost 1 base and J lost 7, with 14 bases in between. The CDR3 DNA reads TGTGCCAGCAGCTTAGGGGTGGTGGGCAGCAATTCACCCCTCCACTTT. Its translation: CASSLGVVGSNSPLHF.

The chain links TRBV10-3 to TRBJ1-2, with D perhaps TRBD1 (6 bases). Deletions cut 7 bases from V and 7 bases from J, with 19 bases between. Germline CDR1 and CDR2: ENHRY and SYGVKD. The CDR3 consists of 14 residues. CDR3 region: CAITQGSTTGGYTF. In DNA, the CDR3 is TGTGCCATCACCCAGGGGTCGACCACCGGTGGCTACACCTTC.

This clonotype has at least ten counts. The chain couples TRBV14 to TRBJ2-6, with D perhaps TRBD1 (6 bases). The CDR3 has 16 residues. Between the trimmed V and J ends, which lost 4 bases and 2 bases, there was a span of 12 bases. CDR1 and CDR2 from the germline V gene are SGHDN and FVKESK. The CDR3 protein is CASSRRQAPGANVLTF. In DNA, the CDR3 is TGTGCCAGCAGCCGTCGACAGGCCCCTGGGGCCAACGTCCTGACTTTC.

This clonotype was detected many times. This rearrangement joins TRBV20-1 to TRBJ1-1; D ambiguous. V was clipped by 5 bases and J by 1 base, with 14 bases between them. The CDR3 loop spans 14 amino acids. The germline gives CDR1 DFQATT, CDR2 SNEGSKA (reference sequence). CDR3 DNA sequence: TGCAGTGCTCGGACCCCCGATTGGAACACTGAAGCTTTCTTT. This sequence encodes CSARTPDWNTEAFF.

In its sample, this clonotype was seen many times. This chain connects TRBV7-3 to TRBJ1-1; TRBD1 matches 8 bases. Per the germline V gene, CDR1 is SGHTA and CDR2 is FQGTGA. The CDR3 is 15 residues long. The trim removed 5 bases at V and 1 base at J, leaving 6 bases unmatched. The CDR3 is CASSASGGPNTEAFF. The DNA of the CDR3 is TGTGCCAGCAGCGCATCAGGGGGCCCGAACACTGAAGCTTTCTTT. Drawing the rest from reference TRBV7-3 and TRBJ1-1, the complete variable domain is GAGVSQTPSNKVTEKGKYVELRCDPISGHTALYWYRQSLGQGPEFLIYFQGTGAADDSGLPNDRFFAVRPEGSVSTLKIQRTERGDSAVYLCASSASGGPNTEAFFGQGTRLTVV.

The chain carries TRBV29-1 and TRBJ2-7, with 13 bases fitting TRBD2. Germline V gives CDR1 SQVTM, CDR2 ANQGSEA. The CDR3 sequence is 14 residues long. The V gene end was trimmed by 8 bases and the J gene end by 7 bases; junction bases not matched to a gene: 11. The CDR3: CSSFGLAGVGEQYF. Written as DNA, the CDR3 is TGCAGCAGCTTCGGACTAGCGGGAGTCGGAGAGCAGTACTTC.

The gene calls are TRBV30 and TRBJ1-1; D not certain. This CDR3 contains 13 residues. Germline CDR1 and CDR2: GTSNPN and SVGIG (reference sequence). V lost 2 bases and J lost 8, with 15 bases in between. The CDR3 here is CAWSLSPLSEAFF. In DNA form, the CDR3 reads TGTGCCTGGAGTCTAAGCCCATTATCGGAAGCTTTCTTT.

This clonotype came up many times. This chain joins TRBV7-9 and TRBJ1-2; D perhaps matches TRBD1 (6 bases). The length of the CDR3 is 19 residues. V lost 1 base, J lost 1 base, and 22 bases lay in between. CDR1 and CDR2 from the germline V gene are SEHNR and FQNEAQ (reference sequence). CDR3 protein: CASSLGRLRGVRRNYGYTF. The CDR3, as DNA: TGTGCCAGCAGCTTAGGTCGCCTCAGGGGCGTCCGTCGTAACTATGGCTACACCTTC.

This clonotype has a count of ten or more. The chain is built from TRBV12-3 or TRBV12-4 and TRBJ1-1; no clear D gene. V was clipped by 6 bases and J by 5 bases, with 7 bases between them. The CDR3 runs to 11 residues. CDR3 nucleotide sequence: TGTGCCAGCAGCTTACGGACTGAAGCTTTCTTT. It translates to CASSLRTEAFF.

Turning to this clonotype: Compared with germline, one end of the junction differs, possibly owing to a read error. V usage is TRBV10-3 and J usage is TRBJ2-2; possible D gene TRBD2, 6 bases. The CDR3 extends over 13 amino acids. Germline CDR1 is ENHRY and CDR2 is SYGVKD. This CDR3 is CASSYSAGGGLFF. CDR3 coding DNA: TGTGCCAGCAGTTACTCAGCGGGTGGGGGGCTGTTTTTT.

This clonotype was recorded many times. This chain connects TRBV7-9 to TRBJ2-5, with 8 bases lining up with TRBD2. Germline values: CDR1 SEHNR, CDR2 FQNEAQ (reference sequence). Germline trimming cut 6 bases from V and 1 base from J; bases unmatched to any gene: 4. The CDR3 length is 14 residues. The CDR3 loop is CASRLGTSQETQYF. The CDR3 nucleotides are TGTGCCAGCAGACTTGGGACTAGCCAAGAGACCCAGTACTTC.

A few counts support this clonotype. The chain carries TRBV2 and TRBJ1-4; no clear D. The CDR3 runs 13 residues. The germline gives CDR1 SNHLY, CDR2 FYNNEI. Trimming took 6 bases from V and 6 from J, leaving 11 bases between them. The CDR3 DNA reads TGTGCCAGCAGCATGGGGTGGGATGAAAAACTGTTTTTT. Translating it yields CASSMGWDEKLFF.

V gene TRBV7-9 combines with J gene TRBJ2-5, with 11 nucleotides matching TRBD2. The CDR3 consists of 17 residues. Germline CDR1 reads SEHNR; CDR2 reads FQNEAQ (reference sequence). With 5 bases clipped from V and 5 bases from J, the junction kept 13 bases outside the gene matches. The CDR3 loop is CASSQELAGGQYETQYF. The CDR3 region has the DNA TGTGCCAGCAGCCAAGAGCTAGCGGGGGGCCAATATGAGACCCAGTACTTC.

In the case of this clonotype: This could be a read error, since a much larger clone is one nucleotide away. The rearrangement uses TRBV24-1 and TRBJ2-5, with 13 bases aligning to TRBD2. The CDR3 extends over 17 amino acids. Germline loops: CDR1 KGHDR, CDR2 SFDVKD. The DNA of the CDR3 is TGTGCCACCAGTGATCAGGGACTAGCGGGAACTCAAGAGACCCAGCACTTC. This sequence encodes CATSDQGLAGTQETQHF.

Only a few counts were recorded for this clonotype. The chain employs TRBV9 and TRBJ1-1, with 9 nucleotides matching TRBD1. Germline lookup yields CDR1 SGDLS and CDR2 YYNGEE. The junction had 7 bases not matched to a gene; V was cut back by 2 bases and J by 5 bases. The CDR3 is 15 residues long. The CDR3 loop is CASSVGGTGITEAFF. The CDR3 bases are TGTGCCAGCAGCGTGGGGGGGACAGGGATTACTGAAGCTTTCTTT.

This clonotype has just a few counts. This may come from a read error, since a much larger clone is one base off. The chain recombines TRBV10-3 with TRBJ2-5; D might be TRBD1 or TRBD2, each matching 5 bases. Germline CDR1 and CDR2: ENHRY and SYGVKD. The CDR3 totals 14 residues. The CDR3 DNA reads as TGTGCCATCAACCCGGGGACCTCACAAGGGACCCAGTACTTC. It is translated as CAINPGTSQGTQYF.